This entry lists 30 T cell receptor beta chains sequenced from one sample in a study of blood T cell repertoires in COVID-19. TCRdb keeps only in-frame clones here, not all; method: immunoSEQ multiplex PCR. The table shows roughly 360,000 clones, with around 86% occurring only once. Sequenced input: PBMCs or T cells enriched from blood (not recorded which). The receptors shown here come from a woman aged 50 to 60 who had recovered from COVID-19.

The gene calls are TRBV20-1 and TRBJ2-1; 8 bases fit TRBD2. Germline V gives CDR1 DFQATT, CDR2 SNEGSKA (reference sequence). Trimming removed 3 bases from V and 4 bases from J; junction bases left unmatched: 17. The CDR3 contains 18 residues. Written as DNA, the CDR3 is TGCAGTGCTAGTAGGGTCGGGGCGGGAGGAGGGTCTTACAATGAGCAGTTCTTC. Encoded protein: CSASRVGAGGGSYNEQFF.

J is TRBJ2-5 and V is TRBV7-2; 9 positions match TRBD2. V was pared by 8 bases and J by 3 bases, with 13 bases of the junction left unmatched. CDR1 and CDR2 from the germline V gene are SGHTA and FQGNSA. This CDR3 spans 16 amino acids. The CDR3 region is CASQPIGAGGKETQYF. CDR3 coding DNA: TGTGCCAGCCAGCCCATAGGAGCGGGAGGAAAAGAGACCCAGTACTTC.

This clone was observed a few times. This chain connects TRBV12-3 or TRBV12-4 to TRBJ1-6, with D possibly being TRBD1 (6 bases). The CDR3 is made up of 12 amino acids. The germline V and J ends were trimmed by 5 bases and 7 bases, with 6 bases remaining between them. The chain's CDR3 is CASSTGNSPLHF. Here the CDR3 DNA reads TGTGCCAGCAGTACAGGGAATTCACCCCTCCACTTT.

The CDR3 protein is CASRTMEGTEAFF. DNA of the CDR3: TGTGCCAGCAGGACGATGGAGGGGACTGAAGCTTTCTTT. The gene calls are TRBV12-3 or TRBV12-4 and TRBJ1-1; a weak D match, TRBD1 (5 bases). The V end lost 6 bases, the J end lost 5 bases, and 13 bases lay between the germline ends. CDR3 size: 13 residues.

The chain employs TRBV12-3 or TRBV12-4 and TRBJ1-2, with a tentative D call TRBD1 (6 bases). The CDR3 covers 13 residues. V was pared by 4 bases and J by 3 bases, with 9 bases between. Written as DNA, the CDR3 is TGTGCCAGCAGTTCGACAGGTTACTATGGCTACACCTTC. Translating gives CASSSTGYYGYTF.

Only one count was recorded for this clone. The chain employs TRBV5-5 and TRBJ2-3, with a tentative D call TRBD1 (7 bases). V lost 4 bases, J lost 3 bases, and 9 bases lay in between. Germline V gives CDR1 SGHKS, CDR2 YYEKEE (reference sequence). The CDR3 contains 13 residues. CDR3: CASSQGGTDTQYF. As DNA, the CDR3 is TGTGCCAGCAGCCAGGGGGGAACAGATACGCAGTATTTT.

The genes are TRBV5-4 and TRBJ2-3, with D tentatively TRBD1 (6 bases). Germline V gene sequence: CDR1 SGHNT, CDR2 YYREEE (reference sequence). The CDR3 is 13 residues long. Trimming stripped 4 bases from V and 2 bases from J, with 8 bases between. The CDR3 is CASSRQDTDTQYF. CDR3 DNA sequence: TGTGCCAGCAGCCGACAGGACACAGATACGCAGTATTTT.

This clone showed up just a few times. V usage is TRBV4-2 and J usage is TRBJ2-2; D is ambiguous. V gave up 0 bases and J gave up 4 bases, with 9 bases separating them. The CDR3 covers 15 residues. Germline CDR1 reads LGHNA; CDR2 reads YNFKEQ. CDR3 coding DNA: TGTGCCAGCAGCCAAGATGCACAGCCCACCGGGGAGCTGTTTTTT. It is translated as CASSQDAQPTGELFF.

This chain joins TRBV19 and TRBJ1-2; D might be TRBD1 (6 bases). This CDR3 is built from 14 residues. V was shortened by 4 bases and J by 4 bases, with 13 bases between the two germline ends. The V gene's germline CDR1 is LNHDA and CDR2 SQIVND (reference sequence). In nucleotides, the CDR3 is TGTGCCAGTAGTACTCGACAGGTCAGCTATGGCTACACCTTC. It specifies CASSTRQVSYGYTF.

V usage is TRBV7-2 and J usage is TRBJ2-7, with D possibly matching TRBD2 (6 bases). CDR3 length equals 13 residues. Trimming removed 3 bases from V and 3 bases from J, with 9 bases in between. Germline V gene lookup returns CDR1 SGHTA and CDR2 FQGNSA. The CDR3 DNA reads as TGTGCCAGCAGCTTTGGGCGGGGCTACGAGCAGTACTTC. This encodes CASSFGRGYEQYF.

The chain links TRBV4-1 to TRBJ2-7; 9 bases are a match to TRBD2. J gave up 7 bases and V 1 base, and 8 bases lay outside the gene matches. The germline CDR1 and CDR2 sequences are MGHRA and YSYEKL. CDR3 length: 15 amino acids. The CDR3 loop is CASSQGLAGYGEQYF. CDR3 coding DNA: TGCGCCAGCAGCCAAGGTCTAGCGGGGTACGGGGAGCAGTACTTC.

In this sample, this clone turned up once. Here the CDR3 reads CASSGDYPDTQYF. In DNA, the CDR3 is TGTGCCAGCAGTGGGGACTACCCAGATACGCAGTATTTT. The chain carries TRBV2 and TRBJ2-3, with 7 bases fitting TRBD2. CDR1 and CDR2 from the germline V gene are SNHLY and FYNNEI. V gave up 4 bases and J gave up 4 bases; unmatched junction bases: 2. The CDR3 runs to 13 residues.

The chain recombines TRBV29-1 with TRBJ1-2, with D possibly matching TRBD1 (6 bases). This CDR3 region has 13 residues. Germline V lookup: CDR1 SQVTM, CDR2 ANQGSEA. Trimming pared 4 bases from V and 1 base from J, leaving 10 bases between. CDR3 nucleotides: TGCAGCGTTGTGGGACAATTTAACTATGGCTACACCTTC. It translates to CSVVGQFNYGYTF. The complete variable domain, with remaining parts taken from reference TRBV29-1 and TRBJ1-2, reads SAVISQKPSRDICQRGTSLTIQCQVDSQVTMMFWYRQQPGQSLTLIATANQGSEATYESGFVIDKFPISRPNLTFSTLTVSNMSPEDSSIYLCSVVGQFNYGYTFGSGTRLTVV.

The CDR3 here is CAILPDSEGYGYTF. In DNA form, the CDR3 reads TGTGCCATCCTACCGGACAGCGAAGGCTATGGCTACACCTTC. The chain uses TRBV10-3 and TRBJ1-2; possibly TRBD1 for D (6 bases). The CDR3 is made up of 14 amino acids. V was clipped by 8 bases and J by 4 bases, with 17 bases between them. CDR1 ENHRY and CDR2 SYGVKD come from the germline V gene.

The gene calls are TRBV6-2 or TRBV6-3 and TRBJ2-1; D is uncertain. CDR1 is MNHEY, CDR2 SVGEGT, per germline. The V end lost 0 bases, the J end lost 9 bases, and 9 bases lay between the germline ends. The CDR3 consists of 13 residues. CDR3 protein: CASSYSLVAEQFF. As DNA, the CDR3 is TGTGCCAGCAGTTACTCGCTGGTAGCTGAGCAGTTCTTC.

The gene calls are TRBV5-1 and TRBJ2-3; a possible D gene is TRBD1 (5 bases). The CDR3 spans 15 residues. Germline loops: CDR1 SGHRS, CDR2 YFSETQ. Trimming cost V 0 bases and J 4 bases, with 12 bases left between them. The DNA for the CDR3 is TGCGCCAGCAGCTTGGGGCAGGGCCTTCCAGATACGCAGTATTTT. This sequence encodes CASSLGQGLPDTQYF.

This rearrangement joins TRBV6-2 or TRBV6-3 to TRBJ2-3; TRBD2 agrees at 11 bases. The CDR3 runs to 16 residues. Trimming at V came to 5 bases and at J to 5 bases, leaving 9 bases not matched to a gene. Germline V gene lookup returns CDR1 MNHEY and CDR2 SVGEGT. CDR3 residues: CASSRSSGGARDTQYF. In nucleotides, the CDR3 is TGTGCCAGCAGTCGCAGTAGCGGGGGGGCAAGAGATACGCAGTATTTT.

This clone was observed a single time. The genes are TRBV7-3 and TRBJ2-3, with 7 bases lining up with TRBD2. This CDR3 is 14 amino acids long. J was trimmed by 6 bases and V by 4 bases; bases with no gene match: 7. CDR1 and CDR2 (germline): SGHTA, FQGTGA. CDR3 DNA sequence: TGTGCCAGCAGCTCCAACGGGGGGAAGGATACGCAGTATTTT. Its protein is CASSSNGGKDTQYF.

This sequence joins TRBV2 and TRBJ1-3; D is ambiguous. The V gene's germline CDR1 is SNHLY and CDR2 FYNNEI. V was pared by 6 bases and J by 3 bases, with 3 bases between. The CDR3 extends over 11 amino acids. The CDR3 is CASSLGNTIYF. CDR3 nucleotides: TGTGCCAGCAGCCTTGGAAACACCATATATTTT.

The chain carries TRBV6-1 and TRBJ1-5; TRBD1 is a possible D gene (5 bases). This CDR3 is 16 amino acids long. V was shortened by 1 base and J by 5 bases, with 15 bases between the two germline ends. The V gene's germline CDR1 is MNHNS and CDR2 SASEGT. The CDR3 spells CASSEVGVRLDQPQHF. CDR3 sequence (DNA): TGTGCCAGCAGTGAAGTAGGGGTAAGGCTGGATCAGCCCCAGCATTTT.

The CDR3 loop is CASSQGTGGAFF. In DNA, the CDR3 is TGCGCCAGCAGCCAGGGGACCGGAGGGGCTTTCTTT. V gene TRBV4-3 combines with J gene TRBJ1-1; TRBD1 is a possible D gene (5 bases). Germline V gives CDR1 LGHNA, CDR2 YSLEER. This CDR3 spans 12 amino acids. Between the trimmed V and J ends, which lost 3 bases and 11 bases, there was a span of 13 bases.

The rearrangement joins TRBV19 to TRBJ2-2; maybe TRBD2 (5 bases). The CDR3 is 13 residues long. The V end was cut by 5 bases, the J end by 6 bases, with 10 bases between. Per germline, CDR1 LNHDA and CDR2 SQIVND (reference sequence). DNA of the CDR3: TGTGCCAGTAGTCGCAGCGGTTCCGGGGAGCTGTTTTTT. This encodes CASSRSGSGELFF.

V and J are TRBV7-8 and TRBJ1-4, with 7 bases matching TRBD1. The CDR3 spans 15 residues. The trim removed 5 bases at V and 3 bases at J, leaving 6 bases unmatched. Germline V gene data show CDR1 as SGHVS and CDR2 as FQNEAQ. The CDR3 spells CASSGHRGSNEKLFF. CDR3 DNA: TGTGCCAGCAGCGGACACAGGGGATCTAATGAAAAACTGTTTTTT.

V usage is TRBV7-8 and J usage is TRBJ2-7, with TRBD1 matching over 7 bases. The CDR3 consists of 13 residues. CDR1 and CDR2 from the germline V gene are SGHVS and FQNEAQ. Trimming cost V 4 bases and J 5 bases; bases outside gene matches: 5. The CDR3 reads CASSWYRGDEQYF. CDR3 DNA: TGTGCCAGCAGCTGGTACAGGGGAGACGAGCAGTACTTC.

The chain couples TRBV5-1 to TRBJ2-1, with 10 positions matching TRBD2. Germline CDR1 is SGHRS and CDR2 is YFSETQ. Germline trimming cut 7 bases from V and 5 bases from J; bases unmatched to any gene: 9. CDR3 length equals 15 residues. The CDR3 here is CASLPGTSVHNEQFF. The CDR3 coding sequence is TGCGCCAGCTTACCTGGGACTAGCGTCCACAATGAGCAGTTCTTC.

V and J are TRBV5-1 and TRBJ2-1; 8 bases are shared with TRBD1. The ends lost 1 base at V and 5 bases at J; junction bases unmatched: 5. Germline-derived CDR1 and CDR2 are SGHRS and YFSETQ. CDR3 length equals 15 residues. CDR3 region: CASSLLQGADNEQFF. Written as DNA, the CDR3 is TGCGCCAGCAGCTTGCTTCAGGGGGCCGACAATGAGCAGTTCTTC. Full variable domain (missing parts from reference TRBV5-1 and TRBJ2-1): KAGVTQTPRYLIKTRGQQVTLSCSPISGHRSVSWYQQTPGQGLQFLFEYFSETQRNKGNFPGRFSGRQFSNSRSEMNVSTLELGDSALYLCASSLLQGADNEQFFGPGTRLTVL.

V is TRBV19 and J is TRBJ2-7, with 10 bases that match TRBD1. Germline V gene lookup returns CDR1 LNHDA and CDR2 SQIVND (reference sequence). With V trimmed by 4 bases and J by 5 bases, 5 bases remained unmatched. The CDR3 sequence is 14 residues long. The CDR3 region has the DNA TGTGCCAGTAGTAGAGGGACAGGGGTTGACGAGCAGTACTTC. Protein sequence: CASSRGTGVDEQYF.

A single count supports this clone. The V call is TRBV10-2, the J call TRBJ1-2; D is possibly TRBD1 (6 bases). V dropped 0 bases and J dropped 8 bases, with 16 bases sitting between them. The germline gives CDR1 WSHSY, CDR2 SAAADI. The CDR3 has 15 residues. The CDR3 DNA reads TGCGCCAGCAGTGAGTCGAAGTCAGGGGACCGGGGCTACACCTTC. Encoded protein: CASSESKSGDRGYTF.

The chain joins TRBV2 to TRBJ2-3; D is unresolved. The V end lost 6 bases, the J end lost 3 bases, and 10 bases lay between the germline ends. The CDR3 totals 13 residues. In germline, CDR1 is SNHLY, CDR2 FYNNEI. Here the CDR3 DNA reads TGTGCCAGCAGCGTCAGAGGTACAGATACGCAGTATTTT. It yields the protein CASSVRGTDTQYF. The full variable domain, its missing parts supplied by reference TRBV2 and TRBJ2-3, is EPEVTQTPSHQVTQMGQEVILRCVPISNHLYFYWYRQILGQKVEFLVSFYNNEISEKSEIFDDQFSVERPDGSNFTLKIRSTKLEDSAMYFCASSVRGTDTQYFGPGTRLTVL.

This clone was detected once. The rearrangement uses TRBV27 and TRBJ1-2, with 7 bases matching TRBD1. The CDR3 covers 14 residues. With V trimmed by 6 bases and J by 4 bases, 8 bases remained unmatched. CDR1 and CDR2 (germline): MNHEY, SMNVEV (reference sequence). The CDR3 DNA sequence: TGTGCCAGCAGCCCCGATCAGGGGGGCTATGGCTACACCTTC. This sequence encodes CASSPDQGGYGYTF.